The 9 T cell receptor beta chains in this list originate from one sample, sequenced in a study of blood T cell repertoires in COVID-19. The repertoire was sequenced with immunoSEQ multiplex PCR; TCRdb's copy has only in-frame clones and lacks some. In the table there are some 62,000 clones, less than 85% of which are singletons. Sequencing was performed on peripheral blood. These TCRs come from a man aged 55 to 70 with acute or convalescent COVID-19.

The rearrangement links TRBV19 to TRBJ2-7, with 9 positions matching TRBD2. Germline-derived CDR1 and CDR2 are LNHDA and SQIVND (reference sequence). There are 16 residues in the CDR3. With V trimmed by 3 bases and J by 4 bases, 10 bases remained unmatched. The CDR3 here is CASSIQAGGLQYEQYF. CDR3 nucleotides: TGTGCCAGTAGTATTCAGGCGGGAGGGCTCCAGTACGAGCAGTACTTC.

The chain joins TRBV4-1 to TRBJ2-1; 10 bases map to TRBD1. The J segment lost 15 bases and the V segment lost 0 bases, leaving 5 bases of the junction unmatched. The CDR3 length is 13 residues. Germline values: CDR1 MGHRA, CDR2 YSYEKL. The CDR3 sequence is CASSQDWRDRGFF. In DNA form, the CDR3 reads TGCGCCAGCAGCCAAGATTGGCGGGACAGGGGGTTCTTC.

The chain joins TRBV28 to TRBJ1-5; 8 nucleotides line up with TRBD1. Germline lookup yields CDR1 MDHEN and CDR2 SYDVKM. Trimming cost V 5 bases and J 6 bases; bases outside gene matches: 3. This CDR3 has 13 amino acids. The CDR3 region has the DNA TGTGCCAGCAGTGACAGGGGCGGTCAGCCCCAGCATTTT. Encoded protein: CASSDRGGQPQHF.

The chain has TRBV30 and TRBJ1-6, with TRBD1 matching over 7 bases. Trimming at V came to 1 base and at J to 9 bases, leaving 3 bases not matched to a gene. The germline V gene has CDR1 GTSNPN and CDR2 SVGIG (reference sequence). The CDR3 is made up of 13 amino acids. The CDR3 bases are TGTGCCTGGAGTGAGGGGGCTGGTTCACCCCTCCACTTT. Its protein product is CAWSEGAGSPLHF.

In this sample, this clone turned up a few times. The chain couples TRBV24-1 to TRBJ2-1, with TRBD2 matching 11 bases. This CDR3 spans 18 amino acids. CDR1 and CDR2 (germline): KGHDR, SFDVKD. The J segment lost 2 bases and the V segment lost 2 bases, leaving 7 bases of the junction unmatched. CDR3 in amino acids: CATSDSIIAGGTYNEQFF. For the CDR3, the DNA is TGTGCCACCAGTGATTCGATTATAGCGGGAGGGACCTACAATGAGCAGTTCTTC.

V is TRBV7-2 and J is TRBJ1-3, with D unclear. V was pared by 1 base and J by 3 bases, with 7 bases between. This CDR3 is built from 14 residues. Germline V gene lookup returns CDR1 SGHTA and CDR2 FQGNSA. The CDR3 loop reads CASSLDPYGNTIYF. CDR3 bases: TGTGCCAGCAGCTTAGATCCGTATGGAAACACCATATATTTT.

The chain is built from TRBV29-1 and TRBJ1-2; D gene unclear. CDR1 is SQVTM and CDR2 is ANQGSEA in the germline V gene. The CDR3 has 13 residues. V dropped 1 base and J dropped 1 base, with 7 bases sitting between them. This CDR3 reads CSVEGRVNYGYTF. CDR3 in DNA: TGCAGCGTTGAAGGGCGGGTTAACTATGGCTACACCTTC.

This chain joins TRBV4-1 and TRBJ1-5; weak D call: TRBD1 (5 bases). Germline CDR1 reads MGHRA; CDR2 reads YSYEKL. V was trimmed by 2 bases and J by 1 base, leaving 12 bases between them. The CDR3 is made up of 16 amino acids. CDR3 sequence: CASSQIGGGSNQPQHF. In nucleotides, the CDR3 is TGCGCCAGCAGCCAAATAGGTGGGGGGAGCAATCAGCCCCAGCATTTT.

The chain has TRBV11-2 and TRBJ2-2, with TRBD2 matching over 8 bases. Germline V lookup: CDR1 SGHAT, CDR2 FQNNGV. V lost 0 bases to trimming and J lost 5 bases; unmatched junction nucleotides: 8. CDR3 length: 17 amino acids. The CDR3 bases are TGTGCCAGCAGCTTAGATTCGCTCGGGAGGGCAACCGGGGAGCTGTTTTTT. It is translated as CASSLDSLGRATGELFF.